One sample yielded the 21 T cell receptor beta chains listed below, sequenced in a study of T cell changes during pregnancy in multiple sclerosis (dated by TCRdb to between 2017 and 2020). Receptors were amplified or captured by the immunoSEQ multiplex PCR assay. TCRdb mirrors the immuneACCESS table, restricted to in-frame sequences. Some clones are absent from its copies; in checked studies, under half trace to an unresolved V gene, and the reason for the others is unknown. The sample table contains some 57,000 clones; only one count was recorded for just under 90% of them. The ten largest clones represent 0.89% of the sample. The starting material was peripheral blood, obtained in the first trimester of pregnancy. These receptors all come from a female donor in good health, enrolled as a control in a pregnancy study.

In DNA form, the CDR3 reads TGTGCCAGCAGCCCATCCGGGACAGACAACACTGAAGCTTTCTTT. It encodes CASSPSGTDNTEAFF. V gene TRBV7-3 combines with J gene TRBJ1-1, with 7 nucleotides matching TRBD1. Germline lookup yields CDR1 SGHTA and CDR2 FQGTGA. CDR3 length: 15 amino acids. Trimming took 5 bases from V and 2 from J; bases not matched to a gene: 8.

V is TRBV6-5 and J is TRBJ1-3; D gene ambiguous. Trimming took 2 bases from V and 0 from J, leaving 11 bases between them. Looked up from germline, CDR1 is MNHEY and CDR2 is SVGAGI. CDR3 length: 16 amino acids. CDR3 bases: TGTGCCAGCAGTTACGAAGGCGGGTACTCTGGAAACACCATATATTTT. As protein: CASSYEGGYSGNTIYF.

This chain links TRBV2 with TRBJ1-4; 10 bases match TRBD1. The CDR3 has 14 residues. With 5 bases clipped from V and 11 bases from J, the junction kept 8 bases outside the gene matches. Germline V lookup: CDR1 SNHLY, CDR2 FYNNEI. The CDR3 sequence is CASSSGTGADKLFF. The CDR3 bases are TGTGCCAGCAGTTCCGGGACAGGGGCAGACAAACTGTTTTTT.

In nucleotides, the CDR3 is TGTGCCAGCAGCTCTCGGGACACTGAAGCTTTCTTT. Its translation: CASSSRDTEAFF. The V gene is TRBV7-6, the J gene TRBJ1-1; D gene ambiguous. The CDR3 has 12 residues. Trimming stripped 4 bases from V and 3 bases from J, with 6 bases between. Germline CDR1 reads SGHVS; CDR2 reads FNYEAQ.

The rearrangement links TRBV2 to TRBJ1-2; D remains unclear. The CDR3 spans 12 residues. From germline, CDR1 is SNHLY and CDR2 FYNNEI. Deletions cut 2 bases from V and 4 bases from J, with 5 bases between. Written as DNA, the CDR3 is TGTGCCAGCAGTGAACGGGGCTATGGCTACACCTTC. Translation gives CASSERGYGYTF.

J is TRBJ1-1 and V is TRBV4-1; no definite D call. Germline V gene sequence: CDR1 MGHRA, CDR2 YSYEKL. The CDR3 loop spans 17 amino acids. The V gene lost 4 bases and the J gene lost 1 base, with 19 bases spanning the gap. CDR3 sequence: CASSRREEAMGNTEAFF. The CDR3 DNA follows: TGCGCCAGCAGCCGCCGGGAGGAGGCGATGGGGAACACTGAAGCTTTCTTT.

The J gene is TRBJ1-1, the V gene TRBV7-6, with TRBD1 identical over 7 bases. The V and J ends lost 5 bases and 0 bases, in that order; junction bases with no gene match: 3. CDR3 length equals 14 residues. Germline CDR1 reads SGHVS; CDR2 reads FNYEAQ. CDR3 bases: TGTGCCAGCAGCCCGACAGGGTTGAACACTGAAGCTTTCTTT. This codes for CASSPTGLNTEAFF.

V is TRBV7-3 and J is TRBJ1-1, with 7 bases fitting TRBD1. Germline V gives CDR1 SGHTA, CDR2 FQGTGA. V dropped 5 bases and J dropped 5; count of bases not matched to a gene: 11. There are 15 residues in the CDR3. The CDR3 spells CASSPTTGSGTEAFF. CDR3 sequence (DNA): TGTGCCAGCAGCCCGACGACAGGGAGTGGAACTGAAGCTTTCTTT.

The chain joins TRBV29-1 to TRBJ2-6; TRBD1 is a possible D gene (6 bases). With 5 bases removed from V and 4 bases from J, the gap between germline ends came to 15 bases. CDR1 and CDR2 (germline): SQVTM, ANQGSEA. CDR3 size: 15 residues. The CDR3, as DNA: TGCAGCGTTCAACAGGGAGCATCCGGGGCCAACGTCCTGACTTTC. It specifies CSVQQGASGANVLTF.

The V gene is TRBV6-5, the J gene TRBJ1-5, with TRBD1 as a possible D gene (5 bases). Germline CDR1 reads MNHEY; CDR2 reads SVGAGI. The V end lost 3 bases, the J end lost 7 bases, and 16 bases lay between the germline ends. The CDR3 spans 15 residues. As DNA, the CDR3 is TGTGCCAGCAGTTATGGGGTAGGGGCAGGCCAGCCCCAGCATTTT. Translation: CASSYGVGAGQPQHF.

In this sample, this clone turned up once. The rearrangement links TRBV19 to TRBJ2-5, with a weak D call TRBD1 (7 bases). This CDR3 has 16 amino acids. Per the germline V gene, CDR1 is LNHDA and CDR2 is SQIVND (reference sequence). Trimming cost V 5 bases and J 0 bases, with 16 bases left between them. CDR3 nucleotides: TGTGCCAGTAGTTTACCAGGGGGGCCGTACCAAGAGACCCAGTACTTC. This codes for CASSLPGGPYQETQYF.

This chain joins TRBV7-2 and TRBJ2-7, with 8 bases that match TRBD2. CDR1 is SGHTA, CDR2 FQGNSA, per germline. The CDR3 has 15 amino acids. Trimming cost V 5 bases and J 1 base; bases outside gene matches: 7. The CDR3 here is CASSAGGGKSYEQYF. The CDR3 nucleotides are TGTGCCAGCAGCGCGGGGGGCGGGAAATCCTACGAGCAGTACTTC.

The gene calls are TRBV19 and TRBJ2-2, with D maybe TRBD2 (6 bases). The germline CDR1 and CDR2 sequences are LNHDA and SQIVND (reference sequence). V lost 4 bases and J lost 0, with 6 bases in between. CDR3 length: 14 residues. CDR3 bases: TGTGCCAGTAGTACGGGAGCGAACACCGGGGAGCTGTTTTTT. It codes for CASSTGANTGELFF. Full variable domain (remainder filled in from reference TRBV19 and TRBJ2-2): DGGITQSPKYLFRKEGQNVTLSCEQNLNHDAMYWYRQDPGQGLRLIYYSQIVNDFQKGDIAEGYSVSREKKESFPLTVTSAQKNPTAFYLCASSTGANTGELFFGEGSRLTVL.

The chain carries TRBV7-2 and TRBJ1-2; D perhaps matches TRBD1 (6 bases). Germline assignment: CDR1 SGHTA and CDR2 FQGNSA. CDR3 length: 14 residues. Trimming took off 5 bases at V and 5 bases at J, with 15 bases between the two ends. The chain's CDR3 is CASSPKTGPYGYTF. CDR3 coding DNA: TGTGCCAGCAGCCCAAAGACAGGCCCGTATGGCTACACCTTC.

The genes are TRBV4-2 and TRBJ1-5, with TRBD1 identical over 10 bases. CDR3 length equals 15 residues. The V and J ends lost 1 base and 6 bases, in that order; junction bases with no gene match: 3. Germline values: CDR1 LGHNA, CDR2 YNFKEQ. The CDR3 region has the DNA TGTGCCAGCAGCCAAGTGGGACAGGGGCTTCAGCCCCAGCATTTT. As protein: CASSQVGQGLQPQHF.

The V call is TRBV7-9, the J call TRBJ2-7; TRBD1 aligns across 8 bases. Germline loops: CDR1 SEHNR, CDR2 FQNEAQ (reference sequence). This CDR3 has 14 amino acids. J lost 7 bases, V lost 6 bases, and 11 bases had no gene match. CDR3 nucleotide sequence: TGTGCCAGCAGTCAAAGGACAGGGCCGGGGGAGCAGTACTTC. Translation: CASSQRTGPGEQYF.

The chain joins TRBV7-9 to TRBJ1-1, with D uncertain. This CDR3 has 14 amino acids. Between the trimmed V and J ends, which lost 0 bases and 4 bases, there was a span of 9 bases. In germline, CDR1 is SEHNR, CDR2 FQNEAQ (reference sequence). The CDR3 loop reads CASSLATGSTEAFF. CDR3 coding DNA: TGTGCCAGCAGCTTAGCAACGGGTTCCACTGAAGCTTTCTTT. Based on the CDR3 plus reference TRBV7-9 and TRBJ1-1, the full variable domain is DTGVSQNPRHKITKRGQNVTFRCDPISEHNRLYWYRQTLGQGPEFLTYFQNEAQLEKSRLLSDRFSAERPKGSFSTLEIQRTEQGDSAMYLCASSLATGSTEAFFGQGTRLTVV.

The chain is built from TRBV9 and TRBJ2-5; a weak D match, TRBD2 (7 bases). From germline, CDR1 is SGDLS and CDR2 YYNGEE. The V end lost 3 bases, the J end lost 4 bases, and 13 bases lay between the germline ends. The CDR3 extends over 14 amino acids. In nucleotides, the CDR3 is TGTGCCAGCAGCGCGGAGGGGGGGCCAGAGACCCAGTACTTC. Protein product: CASSAEGGPETQYF.

The chain has TRBV13 and TRBJ2-1; 9 bases fit TRBD1. From germline, CDR1 is PRHDT and CDR2 FYEKMQ (reference sequence). Trimming removed 0 bases from V and 0 bases from J; junction bases left unmatched: 6. This CDR3 is 18 amino acids long. The CDR3 DNA reads as TGTGCCAGCAGCTTAGGCAGGAAGGGACAGGGCTCCTACAATGAGCAGTTCTTC. Amino acid sequence: CASSLGRKGQGSYNEQFF.

The chain is built from TRBV9 and TRBJ1-1; 8 positions match TRBD1. The junction had 7 bases not matched to a gene; V was cut back by 4 bases and J by 2 bases. Germline values: CDR1 SGDLS, CDR2 YYNGEE. This CDR3 is 15 amino acids long. CDR3 sequence (DNA): TGTGCCAGCAGCCCAGGGGACAGGACCAACACTGAAGCTTTCTTT. It codes for CASSPGDRTNTEAFF.

This clone has a handful of counts. The J gene is TRBJ1-5, the V gene TRBV27; unclear D gene. Germline values: CDR1 MNHEY, CDR2 SMNVEV (reference sequence). The CDR3 has 13 residues. Trimming shortened V by 5 bases and J by 8 bases, and 13 bases separated the two germline ends. The CDR3 bases are TGTGCCAGCAGTAGCCGTCCACGGGAGCCCCAGCATTTT. This translates into CASSSRPREPQHF.